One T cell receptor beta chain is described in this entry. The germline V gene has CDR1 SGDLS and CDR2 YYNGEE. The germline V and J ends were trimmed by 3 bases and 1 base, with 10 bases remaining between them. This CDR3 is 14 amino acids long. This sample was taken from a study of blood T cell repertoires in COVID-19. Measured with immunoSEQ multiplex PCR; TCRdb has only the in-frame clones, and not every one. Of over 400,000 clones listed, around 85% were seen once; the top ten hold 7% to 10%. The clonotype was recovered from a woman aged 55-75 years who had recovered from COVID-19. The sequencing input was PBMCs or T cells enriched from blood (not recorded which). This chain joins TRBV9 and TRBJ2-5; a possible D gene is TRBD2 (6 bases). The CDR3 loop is CASSASGLQETQYF. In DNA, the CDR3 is TGTGCCAGCAGCGCCAGCGGGCTCCAAGAGACCCAGTACTTC.